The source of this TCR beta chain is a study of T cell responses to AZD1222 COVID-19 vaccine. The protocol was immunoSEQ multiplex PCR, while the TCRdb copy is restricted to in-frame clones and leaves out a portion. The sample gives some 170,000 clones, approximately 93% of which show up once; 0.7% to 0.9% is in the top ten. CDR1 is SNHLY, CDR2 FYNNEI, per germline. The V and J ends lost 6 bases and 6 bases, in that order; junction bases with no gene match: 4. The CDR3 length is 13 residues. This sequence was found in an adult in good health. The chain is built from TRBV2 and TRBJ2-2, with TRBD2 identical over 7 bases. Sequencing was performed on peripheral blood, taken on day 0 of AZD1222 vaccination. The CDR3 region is CASSRGGAGELFF. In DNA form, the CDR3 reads TGTGCCAGCAGCCGGGGAGGGGCCGGGGAGCTGTTTTTT.